Listed here are 20 T cell receptor beta chains from one sample, sequenced in a study of shared clonotypes between healthy human individuals. The method was immunoSEQ multiplex PCR; TCRdb's version includes in-frame clones alone and lacks a portion of them. Of about 2 million clones listed, about 95% were seen once; the top ten hold roughly 1.2%. Naive-designated CD8 cells lacked CD45RO, were positively enriched for CCR7, and omitted terminally differentiated effector memory CD45RA+ cells. The material sequenced was naive CD8+ T cells sorted from blood. The receptors shown here come from a man aged 18-30 years in good health.

The rearrangement joins TRBV7-9 to TRBJ2-7, with D possibly being TRBD2 (6 bases). The ends were cut back, 5 bases at V and 3 bases at J, with 17 bases in the middle. The germline CDR1 and CDR2 sequences are SEHNR and FQNEAQ (reference sequence). This CDR3 is 15 amino acids long. CDR3 amino acids: CASSRGLSGIYEQYF. The CDR3 DNA sequence: TGTGCCAGCAGCCGGGGACTTTCAGGGATCTACGAGCAGTACTTC.

Concerning this clone: Additional DNA sequences in this sample encode the identical CDR3. V and J are TRBV28 and TRBJ2-4; D is possibly TRBD2 (5 bases). V was pared by 6 bases and J by 0 bases, with 12 bases between. Germline CDR1 MDHEN, CDR2 SYDVKM. This CDR3 contains 15 residues. The CDR3: CASSFRGLAKNIQYF. The CDR3 region has the DNA TGTGCCAGCAGCTTCCGGGGTCTAGCCAAAAACATTCAGTACTTC.

The gene calls are TRBV30 and TRBJ1-1, with D possibly being TRBD1 (5 bases). Germline values: CDR1 GTSNPN, CDR2 SVGIG (reference sequence). CDR3 length equals 11 residues. V was clipped by 4 bases and J by 8 bases, with 11 bases between them. As DNA, the CDR3 is TGTGCCTGGACGTTGGGGGGAGAAGCTTTCTTT. It codes for CAWTLGGEAFF.

This clone was recorded only once. The chain employs TRBV13 and TRBJ2-1; D unclear. The length of the CDR3 is 13 residues. The V end was cut by 2 bases, the J end by 8 bases, with 10 bases between. Germline V CDR1 and CDR2: PRHDT, FYEKMQ (reference sequence). The CDR3 DNA sequence: TGTGCCAGCAGCTTAAGGTCCCTAGATGAGCAGTTCTTC. Residues: CASSLRSLDEQFF.

The chain carries TRBV11-2 and TRBJ1-6; maybe TRBD1 (6 bases). The CDR3 loop spans 14 amino acids. Germline CDR1 reads SGHAT; CDR2 reads FQNNGV. V was trimmed by 3 bases and J by 7 bases, leaving 10 bases between them. For the CDR3, the DNA is TGTGCCAGCAGCTTCGAACAGGGCAATTCACCCCTCCACTTT. Protein product: CASSFEQGNSPLHF.

V is TRBV5-6 and J is TRBJ2-1, with 11 bases that match TRBD2. The V gene end was trimmed by 4 bases and the J gene end by 9 bases; junction bases not matched to a gene: 3. Germline lookup yields CDR1 SGHDT and CDR2 YYEEEE. The CDR3 has 13 amino acids. This CDR3 reads CASSIGTSGEQFF. The CDR3 bases are TGTGCCAGCAGCATTGGGACTAGCGGTGAGCAGTTCTTC.

The CDR3 DNA sequence: TGTGCCAGCAGTTTCAGGGACAATGAGCAGTTCTTC. Its translation: CASSFRDNEQFF. The chain combines TRBV27 with TRBJ2-1; TRBD1 might be the D (5 bases). The CDR3 runs to 12 residues. Germline CDR1 reads MNHEY; CDR2 reads SMNVEV (reference sequence). V lost 3 bases, J lost 5 bases, and 5 bases lay in between.

This clone was found once. The chain has TRBV7-9 and TRBJ2-7, with D uncertain. The CDR3 covers 14 residues. The ends were cut back, 1 base at V and 3 bases at J, with 10 bases in the middle. Germline CDR1 reads SEHNR; CDR2 reads FQNEAQ (reference sequence). The CDR3 here is CASSLDGGYYEQYF. CDR3 nucleotides: TGTGCCAGCAGCTTAGATGGCGGATACTACGAGCAGTACTTC.

The chain joins TRBV30 to TRBJ2-7; D may be TRBD2 (5 bases). From germline, CDR1 is GTSNPN and CDR2 SVGIG (reference sequence). This CDR3 comprises 13 residues. The V gene lost 2 bases and the J gene lost 3 bases, with 11 bases spanning the gap. CDR3 residues: CAWSWTENYEQYF. The CDR3 coding sequence is TGTGCCTGGAGTTGGACTGAGAACTACGAGCAGTACTTC.

The chain is built from TRBV6-1 and TRBJ2-7; D remains ambiguous. CDR1 MNHNS and CDR2 SASEGT come from the germline V gene. Deletions cut 3 bases from V and 3 bases from J, with 9 bases between. The CDR3 runs to 13 residues. The CDR3 loop is CASSENLNYEQYF. Written as DNA, the CDR3 is TGTGCCAGCAGTGAGAATCTGAACTACGAGCAGTACTTC.

The chain carries TRBV19 and TRBJ1-1; TRBD1 might be the D (6 bases). Germline V gene lookup returns CDR1 LNHDA and CDR2 SQIVND (reference sequence). V lost 4 bases, J lost 0 bases, and 15 bases lay in between. The length of the CDR3 is 16 residues. CDR3 region: CASSTWGHMMNTEAFF. The CDR3, as DNA: TGTGCCAGTAGTACCTGGGGACACATGATGAACACTGAAGCTTTCTTT.

The chain has TRBV27 and TRBJ2-5; 10 nucleotides align to TRBD2. Germline CDR1 reads MNHEY; CDR2 reads SMNVEV (reference sequence). V shed 4 bases, J shed 1 base, and the junction held 9 bases outside the gene matches. The CDR3 has 17 residues. CDR3 loop: CASSSGTSETIQETQYF. DNA for the CDR3: TGTGCCAGCAGTTCCGGGACTAGCGAAACCATCCAAGAGACCCAGTACTTC.

The gene calls are TRBV6-5 and TRBJ1-2, with a possible D match to TRBD1 (5 bases). This CDR3 is built from 12 residues. From germline, CDR1 is MNHEY and CDR2 SVGAGI. Trimming removed 6 bases at V and 5 bases at J, with 10 bases between. The CDR3 DNA reads as TGTGCCAGCAGGGGGACGCCGTATGGCTACACCTTC. Translating gives CASRGTPYGYTF.

As to this clone: Other DNA sequences of this sample code for an identical CDR3. The gene calls are TRBV9 and TRBJ2-3; 10 bases fit TRBD2. The CDR3 spans 15 residues. V gave up 4 bases and J gave up 1 base; unmatched junction bases: 3. Per germline, CDR1 SGDLS and CDR2 YYNGEE. The CDR3 DNA reads as TGTGCCAGCAGCTCCGGGACTAGCGGCACAGATACGCAGTATTTT. The encoded protein is CASSSGTSGTDTQYF.

The gene calls are TRBV29-1 and TRBJ1-3; unclear D gene. This CDR3 region has 18 residues. The V gene lost 1 base and the J gene lost 1 base, with 20 bases spanning the gap. CDR1 and CDR2 (germline): SQVTM, ANQGSEA. The CDR3 sequence is CSVEVVGESTPSGNTIYF. The CDR3 DNA sequence: TGCAGCGTTGAAGTAGTGGGAGAGTCTACACCGTCTGGAAACACCATATATTTT.

CDR3 loop: CASSYSPPGEQYF. CDR3 coding DNA: TGCGCCAGCAGCTATAGCCCGCCGGGCGAGCAGTACTTC. This chain uses TRBV5-1 with TRBJ2-7; D is undetermined. CDR3 length: 13 amino acids. Germline CDR1 and CDR2: SGHRS and YFSETQ. The germline V and J ends were trimmed by 3 bases and 6 bases, with 13 bases remaining between them.

The V and J genes are TRBV4-3 and TRBJ2-7, with D perhaps TRBD1 or TRBD2 (5 bases each). V dropped 0 bases and J dropped 3 bases, with 27 bases sitting between them. Germline loops: CDR1 LGHNA, CDR2 YSLEER. The CDR3 is 20 amino acids. In DNA, the CDR3 is TGCGCCAGCAGCCAAGACTATCTTCGGGACGGAGCTAAAAACCTCTACGAGCAGTACTTC. Its protein is CASSQDYLRDGAKNLYEQYF.

This clone was seen a single time. The rearrangement uses TRBV29-1 and TRBJ2-7; D gene ambiguous. V was pared by 6 bases and J by 0 bases, with 18 bases between. This CDR3 has 15 amino acids. Per germline, CDR1 SQVTM and CDR2 ANQGSEA. This CDR3 is CSVARWQESSYEQYF. For the CDR3, the DNA is TGCAGCGTAGCCCGGTGGCAGGAAAGCTCCTACGAGCAGTACTTC.

V is TRBV9 and J is TRBJ2-1, with 9 positions matching TRBD1. The CDR3 runs 14 residues. V trimming: 3 bases; J trimming: 8 bases; junction bases outside the gene matches: 6. The germline gives CDR1 SGDLS, CDR2 YYNGEE. The CDR3 region is CASSGTGGADEQFF. As DNA, the CDR3 is TGTGCCAGCAGCGGAACAGGGGGCGCGGATGAGCAGTTCTTC.

The chain uses TRBV19 and TRBJ2-7; TRBD2 is a possible D gene (5 bases). Trimming took 2 bases from V and 3 from J, leaving 11 bases between them. There are 14 residues in the CDR3. Germline CDR1 reads LNHDA; CDR2 reads SQIVND (reference sequence). The CDR3, as DNA: TGTGCCAGTAGTATATCCGGGAATGGCTACGAGCAGTACTTC. It is translated as CASSISGNGYEQYF.